Following are 16 T cell receptor beta chains from one sample sequenced in a study of post-analysis software for immune sequencing data. Researchers reported that TCR beta cDNA libraries carried unique molecular identifiers. TCRdb reprocessed the PCR reads with MiXCR, giving one entry per CDR3 protein. The table shows about 160,000 distinct CDR3 sequences, with around 34% occurring only once. Sequencing was performed on blood, taken after autologous hematopoietic stem cell transplantation. The receptors originated from a girl aged 10-17 years with multiple sclerosis.

This clonotype was recorded at least ten times. V usage is TRBV5-5 and J usage is TRBJ2-7, with D possibly TRBD1 on 5 matching bases. CDR1 SGHKS and CDR2 YYEKEE come from the germline V gene (reference sequence). V shed 4 bases and J shed 6 bases, with 17 bases lying between them. CDR3 length equals 14 residues. CDR3 in amino acids: CASSGGRAQGEQYF. The CDR3 DNA reads TGTGCCAGCAGCGGCGGCAGGGCTCAGGGCGAGCAGTACTTC.

This clonotype has only one observation. The chain joins TRBV7-9 to TRBJ2-3, with no clear D. V was cut by 8 bases and J by 3 bases, with 6 bases left in between. Germline lookup yields CDR1 SEHNR and CDR2 FQNEAQ (reference sequence). This CDR3 is built from 11 residues. CDR3 DNA: TGTGCCAGCGAAGCGACAGATACGCAGTATTTT. Amino acid sequence: CASEATDTQYF. The full variable domain, with the rest looked up from reference TRBV7-9 and TRBJ2-3, is DTGVSQNPRHKITKRGQNVTFRCDPISEHNRLYWYRQTLGQGPEFLTYFQNEAQLEKSRLLSDRFSAERPKGSFSTLEIQRTEQGDSAMYLCASEATDTQYFGPGTRLTVL.

V and J are TRBV20-1 and TRBJ2-1, with D unclear. Germline V gene data show CDR1 as DFQATT and CDR2 as SNEGSKA (reference sequence). The CDR3 is 11 amino acids. Deletions cut 7 bases from V and 4 bases from J, with 8 bases between. CDR3 protein: CSVSEYNEQFF. Written as DNA, the CDR3 is TGCAGTGTCTCTGAATACAATGAGCAGTTCTTC.

This clonotype has only one observation. Sequence at one end of the junction differs from germline and may be a read error. The rearrangement joins TRBV6-5 to TRBJ2-6; D possibly corresponds to TRBD2 (6 bases). The germline V gene encodes CDR1 MNHEY and CDR2 SVGAGI. CDR3 length equals 16 residues. CDR3 sequence reads: CASSYSDGTGADVLTF. In nucleotides, the CDR3 is TGTGCCAGCAGTTACTCGGATGGGACTGGGGCCGACGTCCTGACTTTC.

This clonotype has only a few counts. V usage is TRBV2 and J usage is TRBJ1-3; a possible D gene is TRBD1 (6 bases). Trimming took 3 bases from V and 8 from J, leaving 11 bases between them. The germline gives CDR1 SNHLY, CDR2 FYNNEI. The CDR3 is 13 amino acids. CDR3: CASSEWTEDTIYF. CDR3 bases: TGTGCCAGCAGTGAGTGGACAGAGGACACCATATATTTT.

The V and J genes are TRBV5-1 and TRBJ2-7; D call uncertain. The V end was cut by 3 bases, the J end by 0 bases, with 13 bases between. CDR1 SGHRS and CDR2 YFSETQ come from the germline V gene. The CDR3 totals 15 residues. The CDR3 sequence: CASSSLFGSSYEQYF. DNA for the CDR3: TGCGCCAGCAGCTCGCTTTTCGGCAGCTCCTACGAGCAGTACTTC.

A word on this clonotype: An end of the junction does not agree with germline; a read error may underlie this. The gene calls are TRBV7-2 and TRBJ2-7; 9 nucleotides align to TRBD2. Germline V gives CDR1 SGHTA, CDR2 FQGNSA. The CDR3 consists of 14 residues. In DNA, the CDR3 is TGCGCCAGCAACCTAGCGGGACTAACCTACGAGCAGGACTTC. Its protein product is CASNLAGLTYEQDF.

This clonotype came up a few times. The gene calls are TRBV12-3 or TRBV12-4 and TRBJ2-3; D tentatively fits TRBD1 or TRBD2 (8 bases each). V was shortened by 5 bases and J by 3 bases, with 18 bases between the two germline ends. The CDR3 has 16 amino acids. Here the CDR3 DNA reads TGTGCCAGCAGTACAGGGGGACTAGTTGAGACAGATACGCAGTATTTT. This encodes CASSTGGLVETDTQYF.

This clonotype was detected only a few times. The chain is built from TRBV27 and TRBJ1-2; D gene uncertain. Germline V gives CDR1 MNHEY, CDR2 SMNVEV (reference sequence). The CDR3 has 14 residues. Trimming left V 5 bases short and J 6 bases short, with 16 bases between. The CDR3 here is CASSPSLDPNGYTF. In DNA, the CDR3 is TGTGCCAGCAGTCCCTCCTTGGATCCCAATGGCTACACCTTC.

Turning to this clonotype: This sequence may be a read error, since a much larger clone differs from it by one base. The rearrangement joins TRBV20-1 to TRBJ2-1; D possibly corresponds to TRBD2 (6 bases). This CDR3 is built from 13 residues. Trimming shortened V by 6 bases and J by 13 bases, and 22 bases separated the two germline ends. Germline V gene lookup returns CDR1 DFQATT and CDR2 SNEGSKA (reference sequence). The CDR3 region is CSAAPGAEETQFF. CDR3 sequence (DNA): TGCAGTGCAGCCCCGGGAGCCGAAGAGACCCAGTTCTTC.

This clonotype was detected only a few times. CDR3 in DNA: TGTGCCAGCAGCATTGGGGGAGGCCAAACCTACGAGCAGTACTTC. The encoded protein is CASSIGGGQTYEQYF. The rearrangement uses TRBV3-1 and TRBJ2-7; maybe TRBD2 (6 bases). Germline V gene data show CDR1 as LGHDT and CDR2 as YNNKEL (reference sequence). The CDR3 is 15 residues long. V gave up 5 bases and J gave up 2 bases, with 16 bases separating them.

The gene calls are TRBV27 and TRBJ2-7; 14 positions agree with TRBD2. This CDR3 contains 15 residues. With 3 bases clipped from V and 5 bases from J, the junction kept 3 bases outside the gene matches. Per the germline V gene, CDR1 is MNHEY and CDR2 is SMNVEV (reference sequence). The CDR3 nucleotides are TGTGCCAGCAGTTTGACTAGCGGGAGGGTTAACGAGCAGTACTTC. This translates into CASSLTSGRVNEQYF.

The gene calls are TRBV27 and TRBJ2-3; 8 nucleotides align to TRBD2. Germline V gene sequence: CDR1 MNHEY, CDR2 SMNVEV (reference sequence). The CDR3 covers 17 residues. V lost 3 bases and J lost 2; bases outside the gene matches: 10. The CDR3 nucleotides are TGTGCCAGCAGTTTGGGTCTAGCGGGCCTATCCACAGATACGCAGTATTTT. It codes for CASSLGLAGLSTDTQYF.

The chain has TRBV7-2 and TRBJ2-5; D is perhaps TRBD2 (6 bases). Trimming stripped 8 bases from V and 5 bases from J, with 18 bases between. Per germline, CDR1 SGHTA and CDR2 FQGNSA. The length of the CDR3 is 14 residues. DNA of the CDR3: TGTGCCAGCCGCTCACGGGCGGGAAGGGAGACCCAGTACTTC. Translated: CASRSRAGRETQYF. The complete variable domain, with remaining parts taken from reference TRBV7-2 and TRBJ2-5, reads GAGVSQSPSNKVTEKGKDVELRCDPISGHTALYWYRQSLGQGLEFLIYFQGNSAPDKSGLPSDRFSAERTGGSVSTLTIQRTQQEDSAVYLCASRSRAGRETQYFGPGTRLLVL.

This clonotype occurred a few times. The V call is TRBV6-1, the J call TRBJ2-7; TRBD2 matches at 11 bases. CDR3 length: 15 amino acids. Germline V gene lookup returns CDR1 MNHNS and CDR2 SASEGT. V trimming: 6 bases; J trimming: 1 base; junction bases outside the gene matches: 5. CDR3 sequence reads: CASSSTSGGSYEQYF. The CDR3 region has the DNA TGTGCCAGCAGCTCAACTAGCGGGGGTTCCTACGAGCAGTACTTC.

This clonotype occurred a few times. This chain joins TRBV24-1 and TRBJ2-5; D perhaps matches TRBD2 (6 bases). The germline V gene has CDR1 KGHDR and CDR2 SFDVKD. The CDR3 has 15 amino acids. Trimming cost V 4 bases and J 5 bases, with 16 bases left between them. The CDR3 nucleotides read TGTGCCACCAGTGACCCGGGACTTGGCGGCGAGACCCAGTACTTC. Protein sequence: CATSDPGLGGETQYF.